This record concerns one TCR beta chain sequence. The antigen it binds to is not known. Within one base of it there is no much larger clone, and no base qualities were kept. The data were taken from a study of OX40 agonist ivuxolimab in advanced cancers. With respect to the entire study: Ivuxolimab, which targeted the costimulatory receptor OX40 (CD134), was an agonistic, fully human IgG2 monoclonal antibody. Intravenous ivuxolimab was administered to patients every 2 weeks at six dose levels: 0.01, 0.1, 0.3, 1.5, 3 and 10 mg/kg. Among the roughly 54 dose-escalation patients, 19 had hepatocellular carcinoma, roughly 15 melanoma, 9 renal cell carcinoma and 9 head and neck cancer. A male proportion of 75% to 85% and a mean age of approximately 62 years, ranging from about 23 to 90, were recorded for the dose-escalation cohort. Prior anti-PD-1, anti-PD-L1 or anti-CTLA-4 therapy was permitted, and 40% of dose-escalation patients had received checkpoint inhibitors. Partial responses were achieved by three dose-escalation patients, of whom one had hepatocellular carcinoma and two had cutaneous melanoma. The point of sequencing TCRbeta in the periphery was to test whether ivuxolimab changed TCR sequence diversity and drove clonal T-cell expansion. The paper covers the monotherapy dose-escalation part of the phase I ivuxolimab trial, which included N = 52 patients. Study-wide conclusions, independent of this receptor: At doses of 0.1 to 3.0 mg/kg, clonal expansion of both CD4+ and CD8+ T cells in blood was seen between baseline and week 6. In partial responders in the 0.1-3.0 mg/kg groups, normalized peripheral clonal expansion was found to be among the lowest, especially among CD8+ T cells. After ivuxolimab, CD8+ T cells had more expanded clones than CD4+ T cells on average. Which antigens the clonally expanded peripheral T cells were specific for was not determined. Low levels of normalized T-cell clonal expansion were also shown by some nonresponding patients.

Genomic DNA was isolated from the sorted cells so that the TCRbeta CDR3 region could be sequenced. The immunoSEQ Assay was used for sequencing of TCRbeta CDR3 regions. TCRdb carries this immuneACCESS record with in-frame sequences only. Its versions omit some clonotypes, under half of them owing to an unresolved V gene in the studies checked, with the rest unexplained. The sample profile shows roughly 65,000 clones; around 80% of them were found once. Under 3% of the sample goes to the ten largest clones. The trial excluded patients who had a history of autoimmune disease or who were on systemic immunosuppression. Peripheral blood for TCR sequencing was collected from all dose cohorts at baseline, on cycle 4 day 1, and on cycle 7 day 1. The samples were drawn from a first-in-human, open-label, multicenter phase I dose-escalation trial of ivuxolimab. Adults with locally advanced or metastatic melanoma, renal cell carcinoma, hepatocellular carcinoma or head and neck squamous cell carcinoma were enrolled in the trial. Before TCR sequencing, CD4+ T cells and CD8+ T cells from peripheral blood were sorted into separate populations.

The source was CD4+ or CD8+ T cells sorted from blood, collected in a trial of the OX40 agonist ivuxolimab. This clonotype was obtained from an adult with an advanced solid tumor such as melanoma, head and neck, liver or kidney cancer.

The CDR3: CASSWDVTSNTEAFF. The DNA is TGTGCCAGCAGTTGGGACGTAACTTCGAACACTGAAGCTTTCTTT. Rearrangement joined TRBV6-5 to TRBJ1-1; TRBD1 is a possible D gene, resting on 5 matching bases. Based on the germline V gene, the CDR1 and CDR2 sequences are MNHEY and SVGAGI. The CDR3 holds 15 amino acids from the cysteine to the phenylalanine. Solely the CDR3 DNA is kept, with 45 bases framed from the first base. Trimming costs V 4 bases and J 1 base, and their ends lie 13 bases apart.